A selection of T cell receptor beta chains follows, all from one sample in a study of cytomegalovirus exposure and HLA in healthy donors. Produced via immunoSEQ multiplex PCR; TCRdb's table is partial and in-frame only. The table records 50,000 or so clones, around 68% of them present only once. Source material: PBMCs. The receptors were sampled from a man younger than 40 in good health and CMV-seronegative. The conserved cysteine and the conserved F or W are not part of the CDR3 here. Clone size is not always given. Where it is, it says once, few, many or a class for expanded clones.

j_call: TRBJ2-7; clone_size: .; v_call: TRBV6-1; cdr3_length: 13; cdr3_aa: ASSVGAGPNYEQY
j_call: TRBJ2-1; clone_size: .; v_call: TRBV30; cdr3_length: 13; cdr3_aa: AWSYLDGRAGEQF
j_call: TRBJ2-3; clone_size: once; v_call: TRBV5-4; cdr3_length: 14; cdr3_aa: ASSPSGGPRTDTQY
j_call: TRBJ1-2; clone_size: .; v_call: TRBV19; cdr3_length: 11; cdr3_aa: ASSPDSNYGYT
j_call: TRBJ1-2; clone_size: .; v_call: TRBV9; cdr3_length: 13; cdr3_aa: ASRPGTGVAYGYT
j_call: TRBJ2-3; clone_size: .; v_call: TRBV27; cdr3_length: 13; cdr3_aa: ASSSISGPTDTQY
j_call: TRBJ2-7; clone_size: few; v_call: TRBV11-1; cdr3_length: 11; cdr3_aa: ASSFGGLSEQY
j_call: TRBJ2-1; clone_size: .; v_call: TRBV2; cdr3_length: 10; cdr3_aa: ASSRGRNEQF
j_call: TRBJ2-7; clone_size: .; v_call: TRBV1; cdr3_length: 12; cdr3_aa: TSSQNTVSYEQY
j_call: TRBJ2-5; clone_size: .; v_call: TRBV6-5; cdr3_length: 12; cdr3_aa: ASRRGTAQETQY
j_call: TRBJ2-7; clone_size: .; v_call: TRBV5-1; cdr3_length: 11; cdr3_aa: ASSGSGTYEQY
j_call: TRBJ1-2; clone_size: .; v_call: TRBV7-9; cdr3_length: 11; cdr3_aa: ASSFPSLDGYT
j_call: TRBJ2-7; clone_size: .; v_call: TRBV6-5; cdr3_length: 13; cdr3_aa: ASSYWAGSDYEQY
j_call: TRBJ1-2; clone_size: .; v_call: TRBV11-2; cdr3_length: 12; cdr3_aa: ASSPLGGPYGYT
j_call: TRBJ2-3; clone_size: .; v_call: TRBV25-1; cdr3_length: 12; cdr3_aa: ASTGQKSTDTQY
j_call: TRBJ2-7; clone_size: .; v_call: TRBV10-2; cdr3_length: 12; cdr3_aa: ASSDDGRAYEQY
j_call: TRBJ1-5; clone_size: .; v_call: TRBV27; cdr3_length: 13; cdr3_aa: ASSLYGQGDQPQH
j_call: TRBJ1-1; clone_size: .; v_call: TRBV6-5; cdr3_length: 12; cdr3_aa: ASRNGGAQTEAF
j_call: TRBJ2-7; clone_size: .; v_call: TRBV11-2; cdr3_length: 12; cdr3_aa: ASSWGEGAYEQY
j_call: TRBJ2-1; clone_size: .; v_call: TRBV5-1; cdr3_length: 14; cdr3_aa: ASSQLGQGIDNEQF
j_call: TRBJ1-2; clone_size: .; v_call: TRBV30; cdr3_length: 11; cdr3_aa: AWVVRGGYGYT
j_call: TRBJ1-1; clone_size: .; v_call: TRBV30; cdr3_length: 11; cdr3_aa: ATTGQGNTEAF
j_call: TRBJ1-1; clone_size: .; v_call: TRBV16; cdr3_length: 10; cdr3_aa: ASSQLTEEAF
j_call: TRBJ2-1; clone_size: once; v_call: TRBV5-6; cdr3_length: 13; cdr3_aa: ASSFGGNSYNEQF
j_call: TRBJ2-6; clone_size: once; v_call: TRBV6-5; cdr3_length: 14; cdr3_aa: ASSYPQGSGANVLT
j_call: TRBJ1-5; clone_size: .; v_call: TRBV2; cdr3_length: 12; cdr3_aa: ASSGQASNQPQH
j_call: TRBJ2-7; clone_size: few; v_call: TRBV5-1; cdr3_length: 10; cdr3_aa: ASNLGDYEQY
j_call: TRBJ2-5; clone_size: once; v_call: TRBV15; cdr3_length: 10; cdr3_aa: ATSDGMETQY
j_call: TRBJ1-4; clone_size: .; v_call: TRBV5-8; cdr3_length: 14; cdr3_aa: ASSLVGSGRDEKLF
j_call: TRBJ2-5; clone_size: .; v_call: TRBV11-2; cdr3_length: 12; cdr3_aa: ASSTGGGRGTQY
j_call: TRBJ2-3; clone_size: .; v_call: TRBV5-4; cdr3_length: 13; cdr3_aa: ASSLRQGGTDTQY
j_call: TRBJ1-1; clone_size: .; v_call: TRBV2; cdr3_length: 13; cdr3_aa: ASRSRTDMDTEAF
j_call: TRBJ1-1; clone_size: .; v_call: TRBV6-5; cdr3_length: 11; cdr3_aa: ATLGVMNTEAF
j_call: TRBJ1-4; clone_size: .; v_call: TRBV6-5; cdr3_length: 14; cdr3_aa: ASSYRDRPTNEKLF
j_call: TRBJ2-7; clone_size: .; v_call: TRBV18; cdr3_length: 13; cdr3_aa: ASSPRDRGLHEQY
j_call: TRBJ2-7; clone_size: .; v_call: TRBV7-9; cdr3_length: 12; cdr3_aa: ASSLVRQPYEQY
j_call: TRBJ2-1; clone_size: once; v_call: TRBV7-7; cdr3_length: 12; cdr3_aa: ASSLTLLMNEQF
j_call: TRBJ1-1; clone_size: .; v_call: TRBV6-5; cdr3_length: 12; cdr3_aa: ASSYSEGRVEAF
j_call: TRBJ2-7; clone_size: few; v_call: TRBV28; cdr3_length: 12; cdr3_aa: ASSLSSIAYEQY
j_call: TRBJ1-2; clone_size: .; v_call: TRBV14; cdr3_length: 11; cdr3_aa: ASSHRSDYGYT